This T cell receptor beta chain was identified in a study of T-cell memory formation after mild COVID-19. TCRdb ran MiXCR on the 5' RACE reads and lists one entry per CDR3 protein. The table includes around 200,000 distinct CDR3 sequences, over 20% detected once. The CDR3 has 14 amino acids. Germline V gene data show CDR1 as SEHNR and CDR2 as FQNEAQ (reference sequence). The ends were cut back, 4 bases at V and 0 bases at J, with 9 bases in the middle. The sequence derives from an adult woman who had mild COVID-19 (a few samples of this study predate the infection). Cell type and time point are not known. The chain joins TRBV7-9 to TRBJ1-2, with a possible D match to TRBD1 (5 bases). The sequenced sample consisted of PBMCs or a T cell subset sorted from them (not recorded which). The CDR3 DNA reads as TGTGCCAGCAGCTCCACAGGAACTAACTATGGCTACACCTTC. Translated: CASSSTGTNYGYTF. Complete variable domain (other parts from reference TRBV7-9 and TRBJ1-2): DTGVSQNPRHKITKRGQNVTFRCDPISEHNRLYWYRQTLGQGPEFLTYFQNEAQLEKSRLLSDRFSAERPKGSFSTLEIQRTEQGDSAMYLCASSSTGTNYGYTFGSGTRLTVV.